A single sample is the source of the 13 T cell receptor beta chains below, sequenced in a study of T cells in Graves' hyperthyroidism and ophthalmopathy. Using RNA transcripts as the source, TCR beta CDR3 regions were amplified. When the TCR CDR3 underwent first-round RT-PCR, the HTBI primer set was used. From the multiplex PCR reads, TCRdb called clonotypes with MiXCR, one entry per CDR3 protein. The repertoire has around 290,000 distinct CDR3 sequences, about 14% of them found once; the top ten carry almost 8%. Sequencing was done on a sample of blood. These receptor sequences come from a young woman with Graves' hyperthyroidism that later progressed to Graves' ophthalmopathy.

The sample holds many counts of this clonotype. The chain links TRBV7-8 to TRBJ2-1; D is perhaps TRBD2 (6 bases). The CDR3 consists of 12 residues. V gave up 1 base and J gave up 14 bases, with 12 bases separating them. CDR1 SGHVS and CDR2 FQNEAQ come from the germline V gene. The CDR3 reads CASSLGAGGEFF. As DNA, the CDR3 is TGTGCCAGCAGCTTAGGAGCGGGTGGGGAGTTCTTC.

The sample holds many counts of this clonotype. The chain combines TRBV19 with TRBJ2-2; weak D call: TRBD2 (6 bases). V lost 4 bases, J lost 5 bases, and 20 bases lay in between. Germline CDR1 is LNHDA and CDR2 is SQIVND (reference sequence). CDR3 length: 17 amino acids. CDR3 bases: TGTGCCAGTAGTACTACCTGGGCGGGAAGGGATACCGGGGAGCTGTTTTTT. This translates into CASSTTWAGRDTGELFF.

This clonotype was seen many times. This chain connects TRBV5-1 to TRBJ2-5; 7 bases line up with TRBD1. Germline trimming cut 2 bases from V and 4 bases from J; bases unmatched to any gene: 5. This CDR3 region has 14 residues. Germline V gene lookup returns CDR1 SGHRS and CDR2 YFSETQ. As DNA, the CDR3 is TGCGCCAGCAGCTTTGAGGGGGCGGGAGAGACCCAGTACTTC. Amino acid sequence: CASSFEGAGETQYF.

This clonotype showed up just a few times. Given a much more abundant clone one base away, this may be a read error. This CDR3 fails to terminate in the conserved phenylalanine or tryptophan, so it likely reflects a read error. V usage is TRBV12-3 or TRBV12-4 and J usage is TRBJ2-7, with 9 nucleotides matching TRBD2. The CDR3 is 13 residues long. V was clipped by 8 bases and J by 0 bases; unmatched bases: 2. CDR3 sequence: CASAGLASYEQYL. DNA of the CDR3: TGTGCCAGCGCGGGACTAGCCTCCTACGAGCAGTACCTC.

This clonotype was observed a few times. The chain combines TRBV19 with TRBJ2-2, with TRBD1 matching 8 bases. Unmatched junction bases numbered 3, after V lost 6 bases and J lost 0 bases. CDR3 length: 15 amino acids. In germline, CDR1 is LNHDA, CDR2 SQIVND (reference sequence). CDR3 DNA: TGTGCCAGTAGGGGGGGACAGGCGAACACCGGGGAGCTGTTTTTT. Translating gives CASRGGQANTGELFF.

This clonotype was recorded at least ten times. The gene calls are TRBV7-9 and TRBJ2-1; D gene unclear. Trimming removed 3 bases from V and 3 bases from J, with 9 bases in between. Germline V gene lookup returns CDR1 SEHNR and CDR2 FQNEAQ (reference sequence). The CDR3 length is 14 residues. The CDR3 sequence: CASSLADYYNEQFF. CDR3 nucleotides: TGTGCCAGCAGCTTGGCGGATTACTACAATGAGCAGTTCTTC.

The chain combines TRBV29-1 with TRBJ2-7; 8 bases are a match to TRBD2. V dropped 6 bases and J dropped 7; count of bases not matched to a gene: 14. Germline CDR1 is SQVTM and CDR2 is ANQGSEA. The CDR3 has 14 amino acids. CDR3 nucleotides: TGCAGCGTCACGGGTTTAGCGGGAAAAGGGGAGCAGTACTTC. Encoded protein: CSVTGLAGKGEQYF.

This clonotype was observed a few times. This chain joins TRBV29-1 and TRBJ2-7; D possibly corresponds to TRBD1 (5 bases). In germline, CDR1 is SQVTM, CDR2 ANQGSEA. The V and J ends lost 3 bases and 7 bases respectively, with 16 bases between them. The CDR3 spans 13 residues. CDR3 residues: CSVEWPGFVEQYF. In DNA, the CDR3 is TGCAGCGTTGAGTGGCCAGGGTTTGTGGAGCAGTACTTC.

As for this clonotype: A much larger clone sits a single nucleotide away, making a read error possible. The rearrangement uses TRBV30 and TRBJ2-4; 8 bases are shared with TRBD2. This CDR3 comprises 12 residues. J gave up 15 bases and V 8 bases, and 15 bases lay outside the gene matches. Germline lookup yields CDR1 GTSNPN and CDR2 SVGIG (reference sequence). The CDR3 nucleotides read TGTGCCCGGGGGAAGGGTGCGGGGGGTCGGTACTTC. This sequence encodes CARGKGAGGRYF.

In this sample, this clonotype turned up many times. The CDR3 coding sequence is TGTGCCAGCAGTTCGACCGGTTATGGCTACACCTTC. It codes for CASSSTGYGYTF. The rearrangement links TRBV2 to TRBJ1-2, with D uncertain. This CDR3 is built from 12 residues. V was trimmed by 5 bases and J by 5 bases, leaving 9 bases between them. Germline assignment: CDR1 SNHLY and CDR2 FYNNEI.

This clonotype was seen at least ten times. The chain employs TRBV11-2 and TRBJ2-3; D call uncertain. This CDR3 is 12 amino acids long. CDR1 and CDR2 from the germline V gene are SGHAT and FQNNGV. V lost 5 bases to trimming and J lost 5 bases, with 8 bases between them. CDR3: CASSPTGDTQYF. DNA of the CDR3: TGTGCCAGCAGCCCCACGGGAGATACGCAGTATTTT.

The rearrangement joins TRBV19 to TRBJ1-2, with D possibly TRBD1 on 5 matching bases. Germline V gene lookup returns CDR1 LNHDA and CDR2 SQIVND (reference sequence). Trimming took 3 bases from V and 7 from J, leaving 15 bases between them. This CDR3 has 14 amino acids. The CDR3 loop is CASSIGDSLSGYTF. CDR3 nucleotide sequence: TGTGCCAGTAGTATCGGCGACAGCTTGAGTGGCTACACCTTC. Combining the CDR3 with reference TRBV19 and TRBJ1-2 gives the whole variable domain DGGITQSPKYLFRKEGQNVTLSCEQNLNHDAMYWYRQDPGQGLRLIYYSQIVNDFQKGDIAEGYSVSREKKESFPLTVTSAQKNPTAFYLCASSIGDSLSGYTFGSGTRLTVV.

J is TRBJ2-1 and V is TRBV7-2; D is unresolved. Between the trimmed V and J ends, which lost 3 bases and 3 bases, there was a span of 12 bases. This CDR3 is built from 15 residues. Germline lookup yields CDR1 SGHTA and CDR2 FQGNSA. DNA of the CDR3: TGTGCCAGCAGCTTCAGTGGCAGGAACTACAATGAGCAGTTCTTC. It codes for CASSFSGRNYNEQFF.